The 23 T cell receptor beta chains below come from one sample, sequenced in a study of CD8 T cells in Susac syndrome. Random hexamers served to reverse transcribe about 0.45 to 1 ug RNA. MiXCR, run by TCRdb on the immunoSEQ multiplex PCR reads, gives a single entry per CDR3 protein. The sample holds under 550,000 distinct CDR3 sequences, around 85% seen once. Sequences were obtained from CD8+ T cells from PBMCs. The receptors were gathered from a human donor with multiple sclerosis.

This chain connects TRBV19 to TRBJ2-7; 9 nucleotides line up with TRBD2. The CDR3 spans 15 residues. V lost 0 bases to trimming and J lost 4 bases; unmatched junction nucleotides: 4. CDR1 LNHDA and CDR2 SQIVND come from the germline V gene (reference sequence). The CDR3 sequence is CASSIEISGSYEQYF. CDR3 sequence (DNA): TGTGCCAGTAGTATAGAGATTAGCGGGAGTTACGAGCAGTACTTC.

The gene calls are TRBV7-9 and TRBJ2-2; TRBD1 or TRBD2 may be the D gene (6 bases each). CDR1 is SEHNR, CDR2 FQNEAQ, per germline (reference sequence). V was clipped by 5 bases and J by 3 bases, with 13 bases between them. The CDR3 consists of 15 residues. DNA for the CDR3: TGTGCCAGCAGCCGGGAAGGGGGGTACACCGGGGAGCTGTTTTTT. This sequence encodes CASSREGGYTGELFF.

CDR3: CAISDPWTGTTDTQYF. The CDR3 region has the DNA TGTGCCATCAGTGACCCTTGGACAGGGACCACAGATACGCAGTATTTT. The chain recombines TRBV10-3 with TRBJ2-3; TRBD1 agrees at 8 bases. The CDR3 contains 16 residues. Losses at the gene ends were 3 bases for V and 2 bases for J; bases not matched to a gene: 7. Germline V gene sequence: CDR1 ENHRY, CDR2 SYGVKD.

This clonotype was detected a few times. Written as DNA, the CDR3 is TGTGCCAGCAACTTCAGGGGGCGAGCATCCGAGCAGTACTTC. It is translated as CASNFRGRASEQYF. The chain recombines TRBV12-3 or TRBV12-4 with TRBJ2-7, with TRBD1 matching 8 bases. CDR3 length equals 14 residues. The V and J ends lost 7 bases and 6 bases, in that order; junction bases with no gene match: 11.

The V call is TRBV5-4, the J call TRBJ2-7; TRBD2 matches 12 bases. Germline trimming cut 4 bases from V and 6 bases from J; bases unmatched to any gene: 11. This CDR3 comprises 16 residues. CDR1 is SGHNT and CDR2 is YYREEE in the germline V gene (reference sequence). The CDR3 bases are TGTGCCAGCAGCCCCCTCGGGACTAGCGGGTGGAGCGAGCAGTACTTC. Translated: CASSPLGTSGWSEQYF.

This clonotype has only a few counts. V and J are TRBV12-3 or TRBV12-4 and TRBJ2-5; a weak D match, TRBD1 (6 bases). This CDR3 spans 17 amino acids. The germline V and J ends were trimmed by 1 base and 5 bases, with 20 bases remaining between them. This CDR3 is CASSLEVSGQGSETQYF. The DNA of the CDR3 is TGTGCCAGCAGTTTAGAGGTATCCGGGCAGGGGAGCGAGACCCAGTACTTC.

V gene TRBV10-3 combines with J gene TRBJ2-7; 7 bases fit TRBD1. The CDR3 extends over 15 amino acids. J was trimmed by 3 bases and V by 3 bases; bases with no gene match: 8. CDR1 is ENHRY and CDR2 is SYGVKD in the germline V gene. CDR3 nucleotides: TGTGCCATCAGTGAAACTCGACAGGGCCTCTACGAGCAGTACTTC. Translation: CAISETRQGLYEQYF.

The chain uses TRBV6-1 and TRBJ1-2, with 9 nucleotides matching TRBD1. The CDR3 runs to 15 residues. In germline, CDR1 is MNHNS, CDR2 SASEGT. The ends lost 1 base at V and 4 bases at J; junction bases unmatched: 4. In DNA, the CDR3 is TGTGCCAGCAGTGAAGAAACAGGGGGCCTCTATGGCTACACCTTC. Its protein is CASSEETGGLYGYTF.

The rearrangement uses TRBV28 and TRBJ2-3; D is possibly TRBD1 or TRBD2 (5 bases each). CDR1 and CDR2 (germline): MDHEN, SYDVKM. V shed 5 bases and J shed 0 bases, with 15 bases lying between them. This CDR3 spans 16 amino acids. The CDR3: CASSPVGEISTDTQYF. In DNA, the CDR3 is TGTGCCAGCAGTCCCGTGGGGGAAATTAGCACAGATACGCAGTATTTT. The variable domain in full, with the rest retrieved from reference TRBV28 and TRBJ2-3, is DVKVTQSSRYLVKRTGEKVFLECVQDMDHENMFWYRQDPGLGLRLIYFSYDVKMKEKGDIPEGYSVSREKKERFSLILESASTNQTSMYLCASSPVGEISTDTQYFGPGTRLTVL.

V and J are TRBV5-6 and TRBJ2-7; no firm D call. Looked up from germline, CDR1 is SGHDT and CDR2 is YYEEEE. Between the trimmed V and J ends, which lost 3 bases and 4 bases, there was a span of 8 bases. The CDR3 sequence is 12 residues long. The CDR3 nucleotides are TGTGCCAGCAGCTCTGCAGAGTACGAGCAGTACTTC. Translated, it gives CASSSAEYEQYF.

The genes are TRBV19 and TRBJ2-2; 10 bases fit TRBD1. V gave up 7 bases and J gave up 5 bases; unmatched junction bases: 7. Germline values: CDR1 LNHDA, CDR2 SQIVND (reference sequence). CDR3 length: 15 amino acids. DNA of the CDR3: TGTGCCAGTACCGGGACAGGGGTCTTGACCGGGGAGCTGTTTTTT. Its protein is CASTGTGVLTGELFF.

The chain uses TRBV6-2 or TRBV6-3 and TRBJ2-5; 9 bases match TRBD2. Germline V gene lookup returns CDR1 MNHEY and CDR2 SVGEGT. The CDR3 consists of 15 residues. With V trimmed by 4 bases and J by 1 base, 4 bases remained unmatched. CDR3 DNA: TGTGCCAGCAGTTCAGTACTAGCGGGCCAAGAGACCCAGTACTTC. This encodes CASSSVLAGQETQYF.

The chain combines TRBV24-1 with TRBJ2-1; maybe TRBD1 (5 bases). The CDR3 sequence is 17 residues long. The V end lost 5 bases, the J end lost 0 bases, and 16 bases lay between the germline ends. The V gene's germline CDR1 is KGHDR and CDR2 SFDVKD. The CDR3 coding sequence is TGTGCCACCAGTGCGGACCCCAGGGAAAGCTCCTACAATGAGCAGTTCTTC. It specifies CATSADPRESSYNEQFF.

The chain is built from TRBV5-6 and TRBJ2-7; D is unclear. This CDR3 is 11 amino acids long. V gave up 4 bases and J gave up 5 bases, with 7 bases separating them. Per germline, CDR1 SGHDT and CDR2 YYEEEE. The CDR3 protein is CASSDLNEQYF. The CDR3 DNA sequence: TGTGCCAGCAGCGACTTGAACGAGCAGTACTTC.

The genes are TRBV6-5 and TRBJ2-7; TRBD2 is a possible D gene (5 bases). The germline V and J ends were trimmed by 6 bases and 1 base, with 13 bases remaining between them. In germline, CDR1 is MNHEY, CDR2 SVGAGI. There are 14 residues in the CDR3. CDR3 protein: CASRLGTTSYEQYF. CDR3 nucleotides: TGTGCCAGCAGACTAGGAACCACTTCCTACGAGCAGTACTTC.

This chain joins TRBV6-6 and TRBJ2-7, with TRBD2 matching over 11 bases. This CDR3 region has 14 residues. V shed 6 bases and J 4 bases; nucleotides not matched to a gene: 5. Germline CDR1 MNHNY, CDR2 SVGAGI (reference sequence). As DNA, the CDR3 is TGTGCCAGCAGCGTTAGCGGGGGGGCGTACGAGCAGTACTTC. Amino acids: CASSVSGGAYEQYF.

The chain uses TRBV12-3 or TRBV12-4 and TRBJ1-1; the D gene is possibly TRBD1 (5 bases). V was cut by 0 bases and J by 2 bases, with 16 bases left in between. The CDR3 is 17 amino acids. CDR3 DNA sequence: TGTGCCAGCAGTTTAGCGCCCAGGGAGGGAATTAACACTGAAGCTTTCTTT. As protein: CASSLAPREGINTEAFF.

CDR3 nucleotides: TGTGCCTGGGACGAAGGAGGGGCTGGAAACACCATATATTTT. Encoded protein: CAWDEGGAGNTIYF. The chain couples TRBV30 to TRBJ1-3, with TRBD1 as a possible D gene (5 bases). Looked up from germline, CDR1 is GTSNPN and CDR2 is SVGIG (reference sequence). The CDR3 contains 14 residues. Trimming shortened V by 5 bases and J by 2 bases, and 13 bases separated the two germline ends.

This chain uses TRBV27 with TRBJ1-1; TRBD1 matches at 12 bases. The germline gives CDR1 MNHEY, CDR2 SMNVEV (reference sequence). The ends lost 7 bases at V and 4 bases at J; junction bases unmatched: 4. CDR3 length: 14 amino acids. CDR3: CASKWDRGLTEAFF. CDR3 coding DNA: TGTGCCAGCAAGTGGGACAGGGGGCTCACTGAAGCTTTCTTT.

V gene TRBV11-2 combines with J gene TRBJ2-1; tentatively, D is TRBD1 (6 bases). The V gene lost 5 bases and the J gene lost 7 bases, with 24 bases spanning the gap. This CDR3 has 17 residues. The germline CDR1 and CDR2 sequences are SGHAT and FQNNGV. The CDR3 is CASSLRISRGYKNEQFF. CDR3 bases: TGTGCCAGCAGCCTTAGAATATCCAGGGGCTACAAGAATGAGCAGTTCTTC.

CDR3 sequence reads: CASSDVLQGSADTQYF. CDR3 DNA sequence: TGTGCCAGCAGTGATGTTCTCCAGGGGAGCGCAGATACGCAGTATTTT. The chain recombines TRBV2 with TRBJ2-3; perhaps TRBD1 as D (6 bases). The germline V gene encodes CDR1 SNHLY and CDR2 FYNNEI. V lost 3 bases to trimming and J lost 4 bases, with 17 bases between them. The CDR3 contains 16 residues.

The chain couples TRBV28 to TRBJ2-1, with 8 bases matching TRBD2. This CDR3 is 16 amino acids long. CDR1 MDHEN and CDR2 SYDVKM come from the germline V gene. V gave up 3 bases and J gave up 0 bases; unmatched junction bases: 4. CDR3 sequence reads: CASSFPSGSSYNEQFF. In DNA, the CDR3 is TGTGCCAGCAGTTTCCCCAGCGGGAGCTCCTACAATGAGCAGTTCTTC.

The rearrangement links TRBV12-3 or TRBV12-4 to TRBJ1-1, with unresolved D. There are 15 residues in the CDR3. The V end was cut by 3 bases, the J end by 0 bases, with 11 bases between. The DNA of the CDR3 is TGTGCCAGCAGTTTGAACTGTCCTATGAACACTGAAGCTTTCTTT. Its translation: CASSLNCPMNTEAFF.